This entry features one T cell receptor (beta chain) sequence. Its antigen remains unidentified. These data are taken from a study of tissue T cells after allogeneic stem cell transplantation. Overall study results and limits: Tissue-detected TCR repertoire was only partly captured by blood and spleen T cells.

Method: immunoSEQ multiplex PCR; TCRdb's copy keeps in-frame clones and lacks some. Seen here are 25,000 to 30,000 clones, roughly nine tenths observed once, and the top ten hold roughly 2%. The CDR3 extends over 14 amino acids. V was pared by 4 bases and J by 0 bases, with 7 bases between. Germline CDR1 and CDR2: MDHEN and SYDVKM. The sequences come from blood, collected before transplantation. This clonotype was sampled from a male donor at least 60 years old who later had graft-versus-host disease after an allogeneic stem cell transplant. The genes are TRBV28 and TRBJ1-5, with D uncertain. The CDR3 DNA reads TGTGCCAGCAGTTCCCAAACTAGCAATCAGCCCCAGCATTTT. Protein: CASSSQTSNQPQHF.